This TCR beta chain appears in the sequencing data of a study of identical twins. A universal primer site came from template switching; cDNA carried unique molecular identifiers. In TCRdb, the 5' RACE reads were re-called with MiXCR into one record per CDR3 protein. The sample includes some 760,000 distinct CDR3 sequences, 18% seen only once; the top ten take around 13%. Germline V CDR1 and CDR2: DFQATT, SNEGSKA (reference sequence). Trimming cost V 3 bases and J 0 bases; bases outside gene matches: 3. The CDR3 consists of 17 residues. These data were also filed under a second study, of T cells expressing NK-cell markers. This second report adds: Of the CD8+ T cells in six or seven donors, roughly 1.0-7.0% belonged to dominant NKG2C+ clonotypes.

V is TRBV20-1 and J is TRBJ2-1, with 15 bases matching TRBD2. This clonotype was obtained from a woman aged 18-29 years in good health. Specimen: PBMCs. The CDR3 region is CSARRTSGRDSYNEQFF. The CDR3, as DNA: TGCAGTGCTAGGAGGACTAGCGGGAGGGACTCCTACAATGAGCAGTTCTTC.